This is a list of T cell receptor beta chains from one sample in a study of cytomegalovirus exposure and HLA in healthy donors. Clones were sequenced by immunoSEQ multiplex PCR, and TCRdb holds only the in-frame ones, with some missing. This table holds 120,000 to 150,000 clones, approximately 86% found once. Material: PBMCs. These receptors came from a woman between 18 and 29 years old in good health and CMV-seropositive. Both conserved end residues are part of each CDR3. A D gene is named only where the DNA matches it firmly. Expanded clones are given a class, and other clones once, few, many or no size at all.

clone_size: -; j_call: TRBJ1-6; v_call: TRBV7-9; d_call: -; cdr3_nt: TGTGCCAGCAGCTTAGCGGCCTCACCCCTCCACTTT; cdr3_aa: CASSLAASPLHF
clone_size: once; j_call: TRBJ2-3; v_call: TRBV2; d_call: -; cdr3_nt: TGTGCCAGCCGAGAACTCGGCACAGATACGCAGTATTTT; cdr3_aa: CASRELGTDTQYF
clone_size: once; j_call: TRBJ2-7; v_call: TRBV10-3; d_call: -; cdr3_nt: TGTGCCATCAGTGAGTCGAGGCGGGAATCCTACGAGCAGTACTTC; cdr3_aa: CAISESRRESYEQYF
clone_size: -; j_call: TRBJ1-1; v_call: TRBV6-1; d_call: TRBD1; cdr3_nt: TGTGCCAGCAGTCATACAGGGGGCCGCACTGAAGCTTTCTTT; cdr3_aa: CASSHTGGRTEAFF
clone_size: -; j_call: TRBJ2-2; v_call: TRBV27; d_call: TRBD1; cdr3_nt: TGTGCCAGCAGTCTACAGGGGACCGGGGAGCTGTTTTTT; cdr3_aa: CASSLQGTGELFF
clone_size: once; j_call: TRBJ2-2; v_call: TRBV28; d_call: TRBD2; cdr3_nt: TGTGCCAGCACCCATCTAGCGGGGGGGCTTATCACCGGGGAGCTGTTTTTT; cdr3_aa: CASTHLAGGLITGELFF
clone_size: -; j_call: TRBJ2-7; v_call: TRBV5-6; d_call: -; cdr3_nt: TGTGCCAGCAGCTTGGGGCCCGGGTCCGTCTCCTACGAGCAGTACTTC; cdr3_aa: CASSLGPGSVSYEQYF
clone_size: -; j_call: TRBJ2-7; v_call: TRBV7-9; d_call: -; cdr3_nt: TGTGCCAGCAGCTTAAACACGGGCGAGCAGTACTTC; cdr3_aa: CASSLNTGEQYF
clone_size: -; j_call: TRBJ1-5; v_call: TRBV19; d_call: -; cdr3_nt: TGTGCCAGCGGACAGCACAATCAGCCCCAGCATTTT; cdr3_aa: CASGQHNQPQHF
clone_size: -; j_call: TRBJ1-4; v_call: TRBV19; d_call: -; cdr3_nt: TGTGCCAGTATCCCTCGAGCCGACAGTTTTAATGAAAAACTGTTTTTT; cdr3_aa: CASIPRADSFNEKLFF
clone_size: few; j_call: TRBJ1-2; v_call: TRBV6-5; d_call: TRBD1; cdr3_nt: TGTGCCAGCAGCCGAAGACAGGGTATTGGCTACACCTTC; cdr3_aa: CASSRRQGIGYTF
clone_size: -; j_call: TRBJ2-2; v_call: TRBV18; d_call: -; cdr3_nt: TGTGCCAGCTCATCGAACAGGGCCGCGAACACCGGGGAGCTGTTTTTT; cdr3_aa: CASSSNRAANTGELFF
clone_size: -; j_call: TRBJ1-1; v_call: TRBV7-9; d_call: TRBD1; cdr3_nt: TGTGCCAGCAGCCAGGGACAGACGAACACTGAAGCTTTCTTT; cdr3_aa: CASSQGQTNTEAFF
clone_size: few; j_call: TRBJ2-5; v_call: TRBV5-1; d_call: TRBD2; cdr3_nt: TGCGCCAGCAGCCGAGGACTAGCGGGAGAAGAGACCCAGTACTTC; cdr3_aa: CASSRGLAGEETQYF
clone_size: -; j_call: TRBJ2-7; v_call: TRBV7-9; d_call: TRBD2; cdr3_nt: TGTGCCAGCAGCACTAGCGGGGGCCCGGCCTACGAGCAGTACTTC; cdr3_aa: CASSTSGGPAYEQYF
clone_size: -; j_call: TRBJ2-5; v_call: TRBV5-1; d_call: TRBD1; cdr3_nt: TGCGCCAGCAGCACCGGGACAGGAGAGACCCAGTACTTC; cdr3_aa: CASSTGTGETQYF
clone_size: -; j_call: TRBJ1-1; v_call: TRBV28; d_call: -; cdr3_nt: TGTGCCAGCAATCCAGGGGTTACCACTGAAGCTTTCTTT; cdr3_aa: CASNPGVTTEAFF
clone_size: few; j_call: TRBJ1-2; v_call: TRBV5-1; d_call: TRBD1; cdr3_nt: TGCGCCAGCAGCCCGGGACAGGGAGAGTATAATGGCTACACCTTC; cdr3_aa: CASSPGQGEYNGYTF
clone_size: -; j_call: TRBJ1-1; v_call: TRBV6-6; d_call: -; cdr3_nt: TGTGCCAGCAGTTACACGTCATCTACAAGGAGGACTGAAGCTTTCTTT; cdr3_aa: CASSYTSSTRRTEAFF
clone_size: -; j_call: TRBJ1-5; v_call: TRBV7-8; d_call: -; cdr3_nt: TGTGCCAGCAGCTTAGGCGCCAGGGCTGGTCAGCCCCAGCATTTT; cdr3_aa: CASSLGARAGQPQHF
clone_size: -; j_call: TRBJ1-2; v_call: TRBV5-1; d_call: TRBD1; cdr3_nt: TGCGCCAGCAGCGCGGGACAGGTTTGGGGCTATGGCTACACCTTC; cdr3_aa: CASSAGQVWGYGYTF
clone_size: -; j_call: TRBJ2-2; v_call: TRBV18; d_call: TRBD1; cdr3_nt: TGTGCCAGCTCACCGACAGGGCGTCGCGACACCGGGGAGCTGTTTTTT; cdr3_aa: CASSPTGRRDTGELFF
clone_size: -; j_call: TRBJ1-2; v_call: TRBV18; d_call: TRBD1; cdr3_nt: TGTGCCAGCTCACAGAATCAACCCGGGACAGTAGTCGGCGGCTACACCTTC; cdr3_aa: CASSQNQPGTVVGGYTF
clone_size: -; j_call: TRBJ1-1; v_call: TRBV29-1; d_call: -; cdr3_nt: TGCAGCGTTATCGGGGGGACTGAAGCTTTCTTT; cdr3_aa: CSVIGGTEAFF
clone_size: -; j_call: TRBJ2-1; v_call: TRBV28; d_call: TRBD2; cdr3_nt: TGTGCCAGCAGTTTACCTATAGCGGGAAGGAATGAGCAGTTCTTC; cdr3_aa: CASSLPIAGRNEQFF
clone_size: -; j_call: TRBJ2-7; v_call: TRBV11-2; d_call: -; cdr3_nt: TGTGCCAGCAGCCCGCGGGGCTACGAGCAGTACTTC; cdr3_aa: CASSPRGYEQYF
clone_size: -; j_call: TRBJ1-2; v_call: TRBV7-9; d_call: TRBD1; cdr3_nt: TGTGCCAGCAGCTTACTGGAGCAGGGGGCCTATGGCTACACCTTC; cdr3_aa: CASSLLEQGAYGYTF
clone_size: -; j_call: TRBJ1-4; v_call: TRBV23-1; d_call: -; cdr3_nt: TGCGCCAGCAGTCAATCCCCGAGAAAACTGTTTTTT; cdr3_aa: CASSQSPRKLFF
clone_size: once; j_call: TRBJ1-2; v_call: TRBV28; d_call: -; cdr3_nt: TGTGCCAGCAGGTTAGCCGGGAGCAACTATGGCTACACCTTC; cdr3_aa: CASRLAGSNYGYTF
clone_size: -; j_call: TRBJ1-5; v_call: TRBV2; d_call: TRBD1; cdr3_nt: TGTGCCAGCACCGGGACAGGGAGGCAGCCCCAGCATTTT; cdr3_aa: CASTGTGRQPQHF
clone_size: -; j_call: TRBJ1-2; v_call: TRBV6-5; d_call: TRBD1; cdr3_nt: TGTGCCAGCACTTTCTCATACGGCGCGACAGGGGAAGGCTACACCTTC; cdr3_aa: CASTFSYGATGEGYTF
clone_size: -; j_call: TRBJ1-4; v_call: TRBV7-9; d_call: TRBD1; cdr3_nt: TGTGCCAGCAGCTTAGAGGGGACAGGGAATGAAAAACTGTTTTTT; cdr3_aa: CASSLEGTGNEKLFF
clone_size: -; j_call: TRBJ2-7; v_call: TRBV5-6; d_call: -; cdr3_nt: TGTGCCAGCAGCTTGGGTCGGCGGCGGTACGAGCAGTACTTC; cdr3_aa: CASSLGRRRYEQYF
clone_size: -; j_call: TRBJ2-3; v_call: TRBV4-3; d_call: -; cdr3_nt: TGCGCCAGCAGCCAAGAGGGGAGTAGCACAGATACGCAGTATTTT; cdr3_aa: CASSQEGSSTDTQYF
clone_size: -; j_call: TRBJ2-7; v_call: TRBV7-2; d_call: TRBD2; cdr3_nt: TGTGCCAGCAGCTCAGTCCGGACTAGCGGTTCCTACGAGCAGTACTTC; cdr3_aa: CASSSVRTSGSYEQYF
clone_size: -; j_call: TRBJ1-3; v_call: TRBV15; d_call: -; cdr3_nt: TGTGCCACCAGTCCAGGGAACGGAAACACCATATATTTT; cdr3_aa: CATSPGNGNTIYF
clone_size: -; j_call: TRBJ1-1; v_call: TRBV4-2; d_call: TRBD1; cdr3_nt: TGTGCCAGCAGCCAGACCGGGACAGTTAAAATGAACACTGAAGCTTTCTTT; cdr3_aa: CASSQTGTVKMNTEAFF
clone_size: once; j_call: TRBJ1-5; v_call: TRBV19; d_call: -; cdr3_nt: TGTGCCAGTAGTATAGATGCGGGAGGTCAGCCCCAGCATTTT; cdr3_aa: CASSIDAGGQPQHF
clone_size: -; j_call: TRBJ2-3; v_call: TRBV28; d_call: TRBD2; cdr3_nt: TGTGCCAGCAGTGAAACACCTACCCTTAGCGGGGGGGTCGGAGATACGCAGTATTTT; cdr3_aa: CASSETPTLSGGVGDTQYF
clone_size: few; j_call: TRBJ1-2; v_call: TRBV5-4; d_call: TRBD1; cdr3_nt: TGTGCCAGCAGCACGGACAGGGGCTATGGCTACACCTTC; cdr3_aa: CASSTDRGYGYTF
clone_size: few; j_call: TRBJ2-2; v_call: TRBV29-1; d_call: -; cdr3_nt: TGCAGCACTGGGGCCCGGAACACCGGGGAGCTGTTTTTT; cdr3_aa: CSTGARNTGELFF
clone_size: -; j_call: TRBJ1-2; v_call: TRBV25-1; d_call: -; cdr3_nt: TGTGCCAGCAGTGAGGGGGGGGTTTATGGCTACACCTTC; cdr3_aa: CASSEGGVYGYTF
clone_size: -; j_call: TRBJ1-1; v_call: TRBV29-1; d_call: TRBD1; cdr3_nt: TGCAGCGCGAGACAGGGGGCGATCACTGAAGCTTTCTTT; cdr3_aa: CSARQGAITEAFF
clone_size: -; j_call: TRBJ2-2; v_call: TRBV5-6; d_call: TRBD1; cdr3_nt: TGTGCCAGCAGGGAACAGGGGCGCGGCACCGGGGAGCTGTTTTTT; cdr3_aa: CASREQGRGTGELFF
clone_size: -; j_call: TRBJ2-1; v_call: TRBV2; d_call: TRBD1; cdr3_nt: TGTGCCAGCAGTGAACAGGGGGCGGGTTACAATGAGCAGTTCTTC; cdr3_aa: CASSEQGAGYNEQFF
clone_size: -; j_call: TRBJ1-5; v_call: TRBV19; d_call: TRBD1; cdr3_nt: TGTGCCAGTAGTTTCCTATCCGGGACAGGTCATCAGCCCCAGCATTTT; cdr3_aa: CASSFLSGTGHQPQHF
clone_size: few; j_call: TRBJ2-1; v_call: TRBV5-4; d_call: TRBD2; cdr3_nt: TGTGCCAGCAGCTTGGCCCGAACTAGCGGTATTGGGAATGAGCAGTTCTTC; cdr3_aa: CASSLARTSGIGNEQFF
clone_size: -; j_call: TRBJ2-7; v_call: TRBV5-1; d_call: TRBD2; cdr3_nt: TGCGCCAGCAGCTTCGGACTAGCGGGAGCCTACGAGCAGTACTTC; cdr3_aa: CASSFGLAGAYEQYF
clone_size: -; j_call: TRBJ2-1; v_call: TRBV7-2; d_call: TRBD1; cdr3_nt: TGTGCCAGCAGTCGGGACAGGGCATACAATGAGCAGTTCTTC; cdr3_aa: CASSRDRAYNEQFF
clone_size: -; j_call: TRBJ2-7; v_call: TRBV11-2; d_call: TRBD1; cdr3_nt: TGTGCCAGCAGCCCCGGGACAGGGGGCTACGAGCAGTACTTC; cdr3_aa: CASSPGTGGYEQYF
clone_size: -; j_call: TRBJ2-3; v_call: TRBV29-1; d_call: -; cdr3_nt: TGCAGCGTGGACTACACAGATACGCAGTATTTT; cdr3_aa: CSVDYTDTQYF
clone_size: few; j_call: TRBJ1-6; v_call: TRBV6-1; d_call: TRBD1; cdr3_nt: TGTGCCAGCATAATCGGACAGGGGAATTCACCCCTCCACTTT; cdr3_aa: CASIIGQGNSPLHF
clone_size: few; j_call: TRBJ1-1; v_call: TRBV16; d_call: -; cdr3_nt: TGTGCCAGCAGCCTCCGGTCGGGTAACACTGAAGCTTTCTTT; cdr3_aa: CASSLRSGNTEAFF
clone_size: -; j_call: TRBJ2-7; v_call: TRBV10-3; d_call: TRBD1; cdr3_nt: TGTGCCATCACGGCGGACAGGGCGAGTGGGGTCTACGAGCAGTACTTC; cdr3_aa: CAITADRASGVYEQYF
clone_size: -; j_call: TRBJ1-1; v_call: TRBV6-1; d_call: TRBD1; cdr3_nt: TGTGCCAGCAGCCACAGGGGTTCCACTGAAGCTTTCTTT; cdr3_aa: CASSHRGSTEAFF